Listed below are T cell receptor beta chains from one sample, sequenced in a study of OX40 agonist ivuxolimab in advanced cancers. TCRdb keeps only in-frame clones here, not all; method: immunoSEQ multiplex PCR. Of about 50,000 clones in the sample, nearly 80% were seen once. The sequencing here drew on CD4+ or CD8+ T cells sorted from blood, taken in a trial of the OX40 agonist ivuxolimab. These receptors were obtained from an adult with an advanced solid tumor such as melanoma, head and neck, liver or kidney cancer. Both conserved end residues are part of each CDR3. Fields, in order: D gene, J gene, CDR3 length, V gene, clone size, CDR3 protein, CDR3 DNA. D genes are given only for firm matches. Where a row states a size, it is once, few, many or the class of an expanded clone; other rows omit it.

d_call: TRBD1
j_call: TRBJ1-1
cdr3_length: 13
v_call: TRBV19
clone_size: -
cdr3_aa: CASSEEGDSEAFF
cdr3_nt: TGTGCCAGTAGTGAGGAGGGGGACAGTGAAGCTTTCTTT

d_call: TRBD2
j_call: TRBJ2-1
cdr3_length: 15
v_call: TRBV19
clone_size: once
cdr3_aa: CASSTISGGYNEQFF
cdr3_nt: TGTGCCAGTAGTACAATCAGCGGGGGCTACAATGAGCAGTTCTTC

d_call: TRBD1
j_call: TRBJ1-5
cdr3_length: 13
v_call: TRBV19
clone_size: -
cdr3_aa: CASSYRGNQPQHF
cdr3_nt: TGTGCCAGTAGTTACAGGGGAAATCAGCCCCAGCATTTT

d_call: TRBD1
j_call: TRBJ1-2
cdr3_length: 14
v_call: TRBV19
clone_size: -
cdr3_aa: CASSIGGGYDGYTF
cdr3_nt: TGTGCCAGTAGTATCGGAGGGGGCTATGATGGCTACACCTTC

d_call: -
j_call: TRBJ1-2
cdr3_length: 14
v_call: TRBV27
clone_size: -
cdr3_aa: CASSSTDSNYGYTF
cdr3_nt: TGTGCCAGCAGTTCCACCGATTCTAACTATGGCTACACCTTC

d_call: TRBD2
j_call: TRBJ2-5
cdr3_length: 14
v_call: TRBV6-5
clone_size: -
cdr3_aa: CASSPPAGGETQYF
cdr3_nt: TGTGCCAGCAGCCCTCCGGCGGGGGGCGAGACCCAGTACTTC

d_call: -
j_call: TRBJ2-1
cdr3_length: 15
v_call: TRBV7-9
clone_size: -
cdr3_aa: CASSLMGGFGNEQFF
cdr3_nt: TGTGCCAGCAGCTTGATGGGGGGATTCGGCAATGAGCAGTTCTTC

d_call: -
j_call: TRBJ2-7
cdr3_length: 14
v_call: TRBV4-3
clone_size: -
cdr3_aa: CASSHNRGGYEQYF
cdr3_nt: TGCGCCAGCAGCCATAACAGGGGAGGGTACGAGCAGTACTTC

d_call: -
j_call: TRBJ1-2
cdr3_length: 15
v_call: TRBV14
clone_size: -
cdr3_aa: CASSRSLEGFYGYTF
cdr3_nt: TGTGCCAGCAGCCGCTCATTAGAGGGATTCTATGGCTACACCTTC

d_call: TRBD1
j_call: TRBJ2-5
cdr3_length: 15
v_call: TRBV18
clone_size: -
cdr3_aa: CASSYLPTGGLAQYF
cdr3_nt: TGTGCCAGCTCATACCTGCCGACAGGGGGATTAGCCCAGTACTTC

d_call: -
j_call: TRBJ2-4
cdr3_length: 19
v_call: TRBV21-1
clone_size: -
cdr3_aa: CASSSRSLGDLGAKNIQYF
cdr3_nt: TGTGCCAGCAGCAGTCGGTCGTTAGGGGACTTGGGGGCCAAAAACATTCAGTACTTC

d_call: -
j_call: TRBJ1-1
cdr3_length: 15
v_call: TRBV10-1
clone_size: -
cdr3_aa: CASSESPGQGSEAFF
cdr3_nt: TGCGCCAGCAGTGAGTCGCCTGGGCAGGGGTCTGAAGCTTTCTTT

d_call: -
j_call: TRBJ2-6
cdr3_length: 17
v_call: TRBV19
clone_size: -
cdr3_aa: CASSIPGDYSGANVLTF
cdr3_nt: TGTGCCAGTAGTATACCCGGAGACTACTCTGGGGCCAACGTCCTGACTTTC

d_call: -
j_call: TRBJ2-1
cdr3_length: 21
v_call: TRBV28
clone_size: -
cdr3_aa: CASSLLTWTSPGSMTYNEQFF
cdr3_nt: TGTGCCAGCAGTCTCCTTACCTGGACCTCCCCGGGCAGTATGACCTACAATGAGCAGTTCTTC

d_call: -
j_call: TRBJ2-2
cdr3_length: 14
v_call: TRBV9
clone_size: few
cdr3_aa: CASSVAVNTGELFF
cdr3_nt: TGTGCCAGCAGCGTAGCAGTGAACACCGGGGAGCTGTTTTTT

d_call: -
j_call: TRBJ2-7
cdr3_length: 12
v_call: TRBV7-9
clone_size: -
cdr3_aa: CASSETAYEQYF
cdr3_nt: TGTGCCAGCAGCGAAACAGCTTACGAGCAGTACTTC

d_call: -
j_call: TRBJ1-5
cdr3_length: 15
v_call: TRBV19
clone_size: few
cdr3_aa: CASSPPPRVGQPQHF
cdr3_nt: TGTGCCAGTAGTCCCCCTCCGAGGGTGGGACAGCCCCAGCATTTT

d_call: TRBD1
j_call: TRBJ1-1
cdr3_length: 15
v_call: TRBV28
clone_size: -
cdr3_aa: CASRLTGGSDTEAFF
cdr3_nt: TGTGCCAGCAGACTCACAGGGGGCTCAGACACTGAAGCTTTCTTT

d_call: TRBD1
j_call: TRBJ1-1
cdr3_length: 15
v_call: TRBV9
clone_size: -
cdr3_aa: CASNREGQGDTEAFF
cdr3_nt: TGTGCCAGCAATCGGGAGGGACAGGGGGACACTGAAGCTTTCTTT

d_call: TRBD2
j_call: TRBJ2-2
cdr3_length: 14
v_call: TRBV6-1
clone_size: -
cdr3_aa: CASRGRAATGELFF
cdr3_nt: TGTGCCAGCAGGGGGAGGGCGGCCACCGGGGAGCTGTTTTTT

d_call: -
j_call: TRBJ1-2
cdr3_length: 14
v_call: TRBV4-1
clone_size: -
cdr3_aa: CASSVDSQTGGYTF
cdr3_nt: TGCGCCAGCAGCGTGGATTCACAAACGGGTGGCTACACCTTC

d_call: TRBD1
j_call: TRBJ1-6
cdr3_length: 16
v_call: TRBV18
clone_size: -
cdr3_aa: CASSPRGTGDSSPLHF
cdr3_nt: TGTGCCAGCTCACCACGCGGGACAGGGGATAGTTCACCCCTCCACTTT

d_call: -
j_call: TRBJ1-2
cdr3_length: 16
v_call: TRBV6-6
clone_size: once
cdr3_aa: CASSLPQGSSGYGYTF
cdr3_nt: TGTGCCAGCAGTTTACCTCAGGGGTCCTCGGGATATGGCTACACCTTC

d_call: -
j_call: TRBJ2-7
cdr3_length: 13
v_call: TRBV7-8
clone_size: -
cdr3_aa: CASSLARGYEQYF
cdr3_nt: TGTGCCAGCAGCTTAGCACGTGGGTACGAGCAGTACTTC

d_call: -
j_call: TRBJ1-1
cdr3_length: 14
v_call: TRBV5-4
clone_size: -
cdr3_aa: CASSFSGDGTEAFF
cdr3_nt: TGTGCCAGCAGCTTCTCGGGGGATGGCACTGAAGCTTTCTTT

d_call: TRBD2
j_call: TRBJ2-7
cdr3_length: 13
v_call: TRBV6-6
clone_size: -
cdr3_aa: CASSPGLTYEQYF
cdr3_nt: TGTGCCAGCTCTCCGGGACTAACCTACGAGCAGTACTTC

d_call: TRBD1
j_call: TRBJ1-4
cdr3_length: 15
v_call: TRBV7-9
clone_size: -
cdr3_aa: CASSLEGQRHEKLFF
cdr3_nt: TGTGCCAGCAGCCTAGAGGGACAGAGGCATGAAAAACTGTTTTTT

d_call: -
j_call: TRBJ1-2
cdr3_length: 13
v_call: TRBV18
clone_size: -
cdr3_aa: CASSPGSNYGYTF
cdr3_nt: TGTGCCAGCTCACCCGGCTCTAACTATGGCTACACCTTC

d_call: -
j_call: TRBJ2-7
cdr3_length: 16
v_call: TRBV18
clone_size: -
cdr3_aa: CASSPRGQGSSYEQYF
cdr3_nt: TGTGCCAGCTCACCACGGGGGCAGGGGAGCTCCTACGAGCAGTACTTC

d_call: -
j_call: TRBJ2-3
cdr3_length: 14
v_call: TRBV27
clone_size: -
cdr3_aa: CASSLKLATDTQYF
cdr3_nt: TGTGCCAGCAGTTTAAAACTAGCCACAGATACGCAGTATTTT

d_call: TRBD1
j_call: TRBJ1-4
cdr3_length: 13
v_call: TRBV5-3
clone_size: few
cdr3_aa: CARLRDRGEKLFF
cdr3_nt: TGTGCCAGGCTCCGGGACAGGGGTGAAAAACTGTTTTTT

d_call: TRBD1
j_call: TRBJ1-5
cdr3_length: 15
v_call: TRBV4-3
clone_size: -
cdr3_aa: CASSQGTGRRQPQHF
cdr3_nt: TGCGCCAGCAGCCAAGGGACAGGGAGACGACAGCCCCAGCATTTT